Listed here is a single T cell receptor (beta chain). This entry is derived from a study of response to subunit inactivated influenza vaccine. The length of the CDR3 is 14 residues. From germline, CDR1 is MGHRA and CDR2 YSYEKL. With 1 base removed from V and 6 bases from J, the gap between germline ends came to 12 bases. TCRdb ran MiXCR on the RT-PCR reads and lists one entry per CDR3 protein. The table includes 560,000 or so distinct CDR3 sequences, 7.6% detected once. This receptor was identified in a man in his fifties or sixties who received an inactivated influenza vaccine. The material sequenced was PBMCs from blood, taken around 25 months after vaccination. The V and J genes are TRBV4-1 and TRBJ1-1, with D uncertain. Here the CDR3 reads CASSQGFGPPEAFF. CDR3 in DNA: TGCGCCAGCAGCCAAGGTTTCGGTCCGCCTGAAGCTTTCTTT.